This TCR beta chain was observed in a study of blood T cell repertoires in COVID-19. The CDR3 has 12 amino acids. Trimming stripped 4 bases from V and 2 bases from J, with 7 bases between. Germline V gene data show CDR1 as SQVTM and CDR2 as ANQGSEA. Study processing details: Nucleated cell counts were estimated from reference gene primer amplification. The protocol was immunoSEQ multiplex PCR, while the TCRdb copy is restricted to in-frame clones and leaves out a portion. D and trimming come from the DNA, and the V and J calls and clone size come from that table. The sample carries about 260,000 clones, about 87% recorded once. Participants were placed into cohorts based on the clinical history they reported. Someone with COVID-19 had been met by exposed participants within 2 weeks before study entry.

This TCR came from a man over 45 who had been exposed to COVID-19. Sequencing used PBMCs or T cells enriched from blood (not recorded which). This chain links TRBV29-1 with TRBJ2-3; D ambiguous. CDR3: CSVVPNTDTQYF. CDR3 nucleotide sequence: TGCAGCGTTGTTCCTAACACAGATACGCAGTATTTT.